The following is a T cell receptor beta chain sequence with its context. The V and J ends lost 2 bases and 1 base respectively, with 13 bases between them. This CDR3 is built from 15 residues. Germline-derived CDR1 and CDR2 are GTSNPN and SVGIG (reference sequence). These data are taken from a study of CD8+ T cells in alopecia areata. Investigators isolated RNA and reverse transcribed it into cDNA to act as the sequencing template. Some clones are missing from TCRdb's copy, which holds only in-frame ones; the method was immunoSEQ multiplex PCR. The table includes almost 250,000 clones, 67% detected once.

The gene calls are TRBV30 and TRBJ2-3, with D unclear. The receptor comes from a human donor with alopecia areata. The sequences come from CD4+ T cells sorted from blood, collected at week 0. The CDR3 here is CAWSNSPLGTDTQYF. The CDR3 DNA reads TGTGCCTGGAGTAACAGCCCCCTGGGCACAGATACGCAGTATTTT. Full variable domain (missing parts from reference TRBV30 and TRBJ2-3): SQTIHQWPATLVQPVGSPLSLECTVEGTSNPNLYWYRQAAGRGLQLLFYSVGIGQISSEVPQNLSASRPQDRQFILSSKKLLLSDSGFYLCAWSNSPLGTDTQYFGPGTRLTVL.